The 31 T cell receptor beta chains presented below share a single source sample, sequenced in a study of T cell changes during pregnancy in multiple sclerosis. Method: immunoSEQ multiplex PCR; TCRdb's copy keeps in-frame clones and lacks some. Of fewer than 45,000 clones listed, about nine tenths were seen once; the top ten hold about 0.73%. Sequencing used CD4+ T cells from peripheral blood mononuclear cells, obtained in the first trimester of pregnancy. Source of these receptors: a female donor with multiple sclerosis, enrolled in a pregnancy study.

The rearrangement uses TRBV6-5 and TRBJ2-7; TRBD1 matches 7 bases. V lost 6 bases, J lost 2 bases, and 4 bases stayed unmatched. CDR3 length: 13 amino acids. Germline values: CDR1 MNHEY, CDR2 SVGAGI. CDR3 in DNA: TGTGCCAGCAGGGGACAGTCCCCCTACGAGCAGTACTTC. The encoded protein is CASRGQSPYEQYF.

The CDR3 spells CASSAGTENTEAFF. DNA for the CDR3: TGTGCCAGCAGCGCGGGGACAGAAAACACTGAAGCTTTCTTT. The chain joins TRBV28 to TRBJ1-1, with 7 bases identical to TRBD1. The CDR3 has 14 residues. The germline V gene encodes CDR1 MDHEN and CDR2 SYDVKM. Trimming removed 6 bases from V and 2 bases from J; junction bases left unmatched: 6.

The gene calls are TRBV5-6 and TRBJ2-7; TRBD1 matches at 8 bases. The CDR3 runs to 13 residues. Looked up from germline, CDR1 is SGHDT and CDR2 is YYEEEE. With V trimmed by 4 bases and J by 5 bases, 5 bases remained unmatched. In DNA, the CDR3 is TGTGCCAGCAGCGGTACAGGGGGTAACGAGCAGTACTTC. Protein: CASSGTGGNEQYF.

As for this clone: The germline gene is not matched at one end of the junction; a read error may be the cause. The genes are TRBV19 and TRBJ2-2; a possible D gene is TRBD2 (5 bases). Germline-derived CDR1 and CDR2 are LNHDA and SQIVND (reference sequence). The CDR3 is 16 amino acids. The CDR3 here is CASTTGGPAKTGELFF. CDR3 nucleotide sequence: TGTGCCAGTACCACCGGAGGACCAGCGAAGACCGGGGAGCTGTTTTTT.

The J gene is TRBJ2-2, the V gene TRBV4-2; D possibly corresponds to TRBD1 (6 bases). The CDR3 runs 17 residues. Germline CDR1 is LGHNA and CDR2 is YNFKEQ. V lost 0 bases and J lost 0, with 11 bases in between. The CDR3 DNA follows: TGTGCCAGCAGCCAAGATGCGGACAGCGCGAACACCGGGGAGCTGTTTTTT. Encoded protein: CASSQDADSANTGELFF.

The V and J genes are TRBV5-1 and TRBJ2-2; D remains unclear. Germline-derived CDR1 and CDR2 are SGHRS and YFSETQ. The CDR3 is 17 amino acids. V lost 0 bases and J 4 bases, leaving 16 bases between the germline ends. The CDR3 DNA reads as TGCGCCAGCAGCTTGGAAACAAGGCATCCAGGCACCGGGGAGCTGTTTTTT. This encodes CASSLETRHPGTGELFF.

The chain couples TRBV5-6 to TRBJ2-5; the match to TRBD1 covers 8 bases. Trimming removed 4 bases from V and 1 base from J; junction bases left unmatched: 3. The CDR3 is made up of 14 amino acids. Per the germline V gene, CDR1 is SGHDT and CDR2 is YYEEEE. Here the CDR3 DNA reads TGTGCCAGCAGCCGGACAGGGCTCCAAGAGACCCAGTACTTC. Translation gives CASSRTGLQETQYF.

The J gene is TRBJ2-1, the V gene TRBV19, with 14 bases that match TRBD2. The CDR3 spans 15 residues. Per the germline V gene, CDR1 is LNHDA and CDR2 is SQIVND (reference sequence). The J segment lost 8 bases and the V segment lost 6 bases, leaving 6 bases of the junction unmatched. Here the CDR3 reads CASSIGTSGSDEQFF. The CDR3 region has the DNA TGTGCCAGTAGCATCGGGACTAGCGGGAGTGATGAGCAGTTCTTC.

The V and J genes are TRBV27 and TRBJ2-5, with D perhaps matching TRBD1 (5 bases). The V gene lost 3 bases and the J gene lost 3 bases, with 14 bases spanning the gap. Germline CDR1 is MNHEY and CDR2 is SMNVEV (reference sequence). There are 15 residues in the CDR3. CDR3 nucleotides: TGTGCCAGCAGTTTCTTAGGGGTCAGGAAAGAGACCCAGTACTTC. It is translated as CASSFLGVRKETQYF.

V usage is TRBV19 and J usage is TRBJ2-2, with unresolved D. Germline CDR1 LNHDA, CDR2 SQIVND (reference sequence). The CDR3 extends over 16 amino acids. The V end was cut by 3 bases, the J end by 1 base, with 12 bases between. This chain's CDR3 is CASSMWAGGNTGELFF. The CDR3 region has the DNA TGTGCCAGTAGTATGTGGGCAGGTGGGAACACCGGGGAGCTGTTTTTT.

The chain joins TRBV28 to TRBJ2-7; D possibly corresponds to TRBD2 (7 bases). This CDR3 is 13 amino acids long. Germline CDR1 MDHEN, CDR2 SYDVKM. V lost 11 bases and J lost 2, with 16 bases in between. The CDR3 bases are TGTGCCGCCAGGAGGGGGGGACCCTACGAGCAGTACTTC. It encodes CAARRGGPYEQYF. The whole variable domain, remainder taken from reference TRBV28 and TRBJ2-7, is DVKVTQSSRYLVKRTGEKVFLECVQDMDHENMFWYRQDPGLGLRLIYFSYDVKMKEKGDIPEGYSVSREKKERFSLILESASTNQTSMYLCAARRGGPYEQYFGPGTRLTVT.

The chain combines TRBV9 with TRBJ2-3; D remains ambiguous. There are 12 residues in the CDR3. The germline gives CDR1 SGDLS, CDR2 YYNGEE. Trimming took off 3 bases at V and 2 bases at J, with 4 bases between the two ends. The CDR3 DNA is TGTGCCAGCAGCGCGTTCACAGATACGCAGTATTTT. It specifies CASSAFTDTQYF.

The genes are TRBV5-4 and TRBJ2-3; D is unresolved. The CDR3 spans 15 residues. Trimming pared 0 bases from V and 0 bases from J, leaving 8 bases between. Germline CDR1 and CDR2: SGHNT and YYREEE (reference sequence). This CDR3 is CASSLVSLSTDTQYF. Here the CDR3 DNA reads TGTGCCAGCAGCTTGGTTTCCCTGAGCACAGATACGCAGTATTTT.

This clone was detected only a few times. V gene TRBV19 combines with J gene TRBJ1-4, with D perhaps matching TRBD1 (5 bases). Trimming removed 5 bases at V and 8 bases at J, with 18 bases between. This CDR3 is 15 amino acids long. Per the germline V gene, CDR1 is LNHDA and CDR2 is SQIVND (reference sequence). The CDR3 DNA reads TGTGCCAGTAGTTCAACCGGGACTGCGAACGAAAAACTGTTTTTT. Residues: CASSSTGTANEKLFF.

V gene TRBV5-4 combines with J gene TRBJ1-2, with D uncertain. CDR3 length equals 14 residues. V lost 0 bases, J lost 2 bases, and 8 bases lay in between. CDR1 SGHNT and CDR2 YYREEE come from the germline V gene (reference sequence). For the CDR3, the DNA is TGTGCCAGCAGCTTGGACAGTCAGAACTATGGCTACACCTTC. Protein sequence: CASSLDSQNYGYTF.

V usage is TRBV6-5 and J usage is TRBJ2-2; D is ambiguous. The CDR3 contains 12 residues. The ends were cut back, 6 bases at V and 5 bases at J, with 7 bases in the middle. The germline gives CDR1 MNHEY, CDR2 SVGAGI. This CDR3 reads CASRPQTGELFF. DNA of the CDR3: TGTGCCAGCAGACCCCAGACCGGGGAGCTGTTTTTT.

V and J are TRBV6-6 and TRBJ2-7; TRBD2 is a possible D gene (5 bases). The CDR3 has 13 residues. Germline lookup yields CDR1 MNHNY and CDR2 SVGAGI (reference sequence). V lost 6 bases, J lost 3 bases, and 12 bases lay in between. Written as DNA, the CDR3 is TGTGCCAGCAGCTCGCGGGCGTTCTACGAGCAGTACTTC. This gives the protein CASSSRAFYEQYF.

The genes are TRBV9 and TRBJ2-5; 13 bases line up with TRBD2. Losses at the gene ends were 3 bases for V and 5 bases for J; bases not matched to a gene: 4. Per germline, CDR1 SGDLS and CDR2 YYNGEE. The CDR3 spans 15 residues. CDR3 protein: CASSGGTSGTETQYF. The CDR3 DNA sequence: TGTGCCAGCAGCGGCGGGACTAGCGGGACGGAGACCCAGTACTTC.

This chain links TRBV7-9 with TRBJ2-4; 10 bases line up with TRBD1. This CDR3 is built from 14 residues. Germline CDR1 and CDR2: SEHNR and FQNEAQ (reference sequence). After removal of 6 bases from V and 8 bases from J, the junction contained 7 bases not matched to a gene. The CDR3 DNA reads TGTGCCAGCAGTGCGGGACAGGGGTATCACATTCAGTACTTC. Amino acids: CASSAGQGYHIQYF.

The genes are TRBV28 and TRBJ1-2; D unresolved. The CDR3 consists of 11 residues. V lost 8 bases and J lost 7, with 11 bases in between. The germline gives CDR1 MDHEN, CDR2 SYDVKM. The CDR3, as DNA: TGTGCCAGCCACGCCTCGGGTGGCTACACCTTC. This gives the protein CASHASGGYTF.

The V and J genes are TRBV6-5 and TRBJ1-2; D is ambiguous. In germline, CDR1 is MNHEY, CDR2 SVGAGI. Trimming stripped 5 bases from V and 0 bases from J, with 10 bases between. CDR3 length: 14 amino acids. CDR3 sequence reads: CASSQSLPNYGYTF. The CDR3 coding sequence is TGTGCCAGCAGTCAGTCTCTCCCTAACTATGGCTACACCTTC.

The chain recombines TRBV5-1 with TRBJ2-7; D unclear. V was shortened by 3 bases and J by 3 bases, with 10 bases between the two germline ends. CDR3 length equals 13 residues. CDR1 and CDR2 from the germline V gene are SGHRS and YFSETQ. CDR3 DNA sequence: TGCGCCAGCAGCTCAGGAATAAACTACGAGCAGTACTTC. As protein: CASSSGINYEQYF. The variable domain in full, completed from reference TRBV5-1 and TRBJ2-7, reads KAGVTQTPRYLIKTRGQQVTLSCSPISGHRSVSWYQQTPGQGLQFLFEYFSETQRNKGNFPGRFSGRQFSNSRSEMNVSTLELGDSALYLCASSSGINYEQYFGPGTRLTVT.

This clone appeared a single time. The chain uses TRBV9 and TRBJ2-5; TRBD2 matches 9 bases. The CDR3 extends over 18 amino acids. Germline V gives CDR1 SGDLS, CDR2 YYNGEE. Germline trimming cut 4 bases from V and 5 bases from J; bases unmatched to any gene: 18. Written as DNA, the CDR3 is TGTGCCAGCAGCAGACGCGGGGCGGGAGGGCCGATTGACGAGACCCAGTACTTC. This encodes CASSRRGAGGPIDETQYF.

CDR3 sequence reads: CATSSSSPRLLTGEAFF. DNA for the CDR3: TGTGCCACCAGCAGTTCGAGCCCACGCCTGTTGACAGGGGAGGCTTTCTTT. V and J are TRBV15 and TRBJ1-1, with 8 bases aligning to TRBD1. The CDR3 has 17 amino acids. V lost 3 bases, J lost 11 bases, and 20 bases stayed unmatched. Per the germline V gene, CDR1 is LNHNV and CDR2 is YYDKDF (reference sequence).

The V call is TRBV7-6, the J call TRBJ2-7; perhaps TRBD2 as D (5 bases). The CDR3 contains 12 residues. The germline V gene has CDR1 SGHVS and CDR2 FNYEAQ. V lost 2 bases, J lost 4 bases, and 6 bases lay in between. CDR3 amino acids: CASSLTRYEQYF. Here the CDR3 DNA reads TGTGCCAGCAGCTTAACTAGGTACGAGCAGTACTTC.

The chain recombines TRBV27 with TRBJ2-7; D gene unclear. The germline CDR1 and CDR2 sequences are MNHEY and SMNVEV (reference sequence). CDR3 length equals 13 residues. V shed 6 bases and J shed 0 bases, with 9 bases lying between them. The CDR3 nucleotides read TGTGCCAGCAGCCGACGGAGCTCCTACGAGCAGTACTTC. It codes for CASSRRSSYEQYF.

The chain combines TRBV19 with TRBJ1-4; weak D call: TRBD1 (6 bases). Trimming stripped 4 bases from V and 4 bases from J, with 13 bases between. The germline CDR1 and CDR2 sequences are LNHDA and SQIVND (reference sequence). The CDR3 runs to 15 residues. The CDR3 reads CASSTRTAINEKLFF. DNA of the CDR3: TGTGCCAGTAGTACTCGGACAGCGATTAATGAAAAACTGTTTTTT.

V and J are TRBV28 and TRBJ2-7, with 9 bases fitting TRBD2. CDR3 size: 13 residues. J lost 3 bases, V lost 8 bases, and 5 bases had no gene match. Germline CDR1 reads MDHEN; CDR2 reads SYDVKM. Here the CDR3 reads CASCSGSFYEQYF. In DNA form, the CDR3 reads TGTGCCAGCTGTAGCGGGAGTTTCTACGAGCAGTACTTC.

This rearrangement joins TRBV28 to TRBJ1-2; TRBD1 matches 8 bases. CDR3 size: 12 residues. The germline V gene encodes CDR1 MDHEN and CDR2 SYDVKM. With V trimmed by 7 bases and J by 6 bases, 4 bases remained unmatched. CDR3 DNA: TGTGCCAGCACCGAGGACAGGGATGGCTACACCTTC. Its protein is CASTEDRDGYTF.

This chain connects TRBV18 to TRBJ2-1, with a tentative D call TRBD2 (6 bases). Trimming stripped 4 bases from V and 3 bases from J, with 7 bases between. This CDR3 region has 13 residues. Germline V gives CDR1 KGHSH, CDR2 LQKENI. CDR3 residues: CASSRRDYNEQFF. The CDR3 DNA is TGTGCCAGCTCACGGAGGGACTACAATGAGCAGTTCTTC.

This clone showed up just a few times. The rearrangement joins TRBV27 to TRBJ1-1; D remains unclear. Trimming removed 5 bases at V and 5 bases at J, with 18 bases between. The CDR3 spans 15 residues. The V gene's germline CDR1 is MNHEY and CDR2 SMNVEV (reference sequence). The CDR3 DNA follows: TGTGCCAGCAGTCCTGTATTGGGGAGCTTTACTGAAGCTTTCTTT. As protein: CASSPVLGSFTEAFF.